A selection of T cell receptor beta chains follows, all from one sample in a study of T-cell reconstitution after alpha-beta-depleted transplantation in children. TCRdb reprocessed the PCR reads with MiXCR, giving one entry per CDR3 protein. The table records 100,000 or so distinct CDR3 sequences, about 16% of them present only once. Sequencing was performed on PBMCs, mostly from graft donor cells, taken 180 days after TCRalphabeta/CD19-depleted stem cell transplant. Receptor source: a male patient under 10 years old who had a stem cell transplant for acute lymphoblastic leukemia, so the T cells may come from the graft donor. The CDR3 runs from the conserved cysteine through the conserved F or W. The D gene is left open where the match is weak. Size tells how often a clone was seen (once, few, many) or the class of an expanded clone, and some rows leave it out.

TRBJ2-7,TRBV5-1,few,NA,CASSPEVIDEQYF,TGCGCCAGCAGCCCGGAGGTGATTGACGAGCAGTACTTC
TRBJ1-2,TRBV7-2,NA,NA,CASSLYPAYGYTF,TGTGCCAGCAGCTTATACCCAGCGTATGGCTACACCTTC
TRBJ2-5,TRBV18,NA,NA,CASSHGQHQETQYF,TGTGCCAGCTCCCACGGACAGCACCAAGAGACCCAGTACTTC
TRBJ1-2,TRBV5-8,few,NA,CASSLATGYYGYTF,TGTGCCAGCAGCTTGGCGACGGGCTACTATGGCTACACCTTC
TRBJ1-2,TRBV6-2/TRBV6-3,few,NA,CASSYGQVYYGYTF,TGTGCCAGCAGTTACGGGCAGGTCTACTATGGCTACACCTTC
TRBJ1-5,TRBV13,few,TRBD1,CASGTGGNQPQHF,TGTGCCAGCGGGACAGGGGGCAATCAGCCCCAGCATTTT
TRBJ2-3,TRBV11-2,few,NA,CASSPGLPQYF,TGTGCCAGCAGCCCGGGACTCCCGCAGTATTTT
TRBJ2-5,TRBV4-2,NA,NA,CASSQVGTQYF,TGTGCCAGCAGCCAAGTGGGGACCCAGTACTTC
TRBJ2-7,TRBV5-1,NA,TRBD1,CASSLAAKTGTGDHEQYF,TGCGCCAGCAGCTTGGCCGCAAAGACCGGGACAGGGGATCACGAGCAGTACTTC
TRBJ2-7,TRBV4-2,NA,NA,CASSPSGTYEQYF,TGTGCCAGCAGCCCATCGGGAACCTACGAGCAGTACTTC
TRBJ2-5,TRBV20-1,NA,NA,CSAEDVQYQETQYF,TGCAGTGCTGAGGATGTGCAGTACCAAGAGACCCAGTACTTC
TRBJ1-5,TRBV12-3/TRBV12-4,many,TRBD1,CASSGTANQPQHF,TGTGCCAGCAGTGGGACAGCTAATCAGCCCCAGCATTTT
TRBJ2-5,TRBV6-1,NA,NA,CASSSSRGGETQYF,TGTGCCAGCAGCTCTTCTAGGGGGGGGGAGACCCAGTACTTC
TRBJ2-5,TRBV15,few,TRBD2,CATSRAGTSQETQYF,TGTGCCACCAGCAGGGCCGGGACTAGCCAAGAGACCCAGTACTTC
TRBJ1-3,TRBV5-1,NA,NA,CASSLKPLSSGNTIYF,TGCGCCAGCAGCTTGAAACCGCTCTCCTCTGGAAACACCATATATTTT
TRBJ2-7,TRBV11-2,NA,NA,CASSLVGGDRTSSYEQYF,TGTGCCAGCAGCCTAGTAGGGGGGGACAGGACCTCCTCCTACGAGCAGTACTTC
TRBJ2-5,TRBV7-9,few,NA,CASSSGRQGETQYF,TGTGCCAGCAGCTCCGGAAGGCAGGGTGAGACCCAGTACTTC
TRBJ2-7,TRBV7-2,NA,NA,CASSPGVTYEQYF,TGTGCCAGCAGCCCCGGGGTGACCTATGAGCAGTACTTC
TRBJ2-5,TRBV20-1,many,NA,CSASYRPPFQETQYF,TGCAGTGCTAGTTACAGGCCACCCTTCCAAGAGACCCAGTACTTC
TRBJ1-1,TRBV29-1,NA,NA,CSGTPGGGVNTEAFF,TGCAGCGGTACACCGGGGGGTGGGGTGAACACTGAAGCTTTCTTT
TRBJ1-2,TRBV5-6,many,NA,CASSQGRSAYTF,TGTGCCAGCAGCCAGGGTCGGAGTGCCTACACCTTC
TRBJ2-7,TRBV27,NA,NA,CASSLVAGEQYF,TGTGCCAGCAGTTTAGTAGCAGGCGAGCAGTACTTC
TRBJ2-7,TRBV20-1,NA,NA,CSAETERAPYEQYF,TGCAGTGCCGAGACAGAGCGGGCTCCCTACGAGCAGTACTTC
TRBJ1-1,TRBV12-3/TRBV12-4,many,NA,CASAKGVVTEAFF,TGTGCCAGCGCGAAGGGGGTTGTAACTGAAGCTTTCTTT